These T cell receptor beta chains were read from a single sample in a study of blood T cell repertoires in COVID-19. The protocol was immunoSEQ multiplex PCR, while the TCRdb copy is restricted to in-frame clones and leaves out a portion. The data hold 200,000 to 300,000 clones, with approximately 86% observed a single time. The sample consisted of peripheral blood. These receptors came from a man in his thirties or forties with active or convalescent COVID-19. CDR3s include the opening cysteine and the closing phenylalanine or tryptophan. The order of the fields is J gene, V gene, D gene, clone size, CDR3 protein, CDR3 DNA. D genes are given only for firm matches. Part of the rows lack a size; the others show once, few, many or a class for expanded clones.

j_call: TRBJ2-7
v_call: TRBV27
d_call: NA
clone_size: NA
cdr3_aa: CASSLSVGTPYEQYF
cdr3_nt: TGTGCCAGCAGTTTATCGGTGGGGACTCCCTACGAGCAGTACTTC

j_call: TRBJ1-1
v_call: TRBV1
d_call: NA
clone_size: NA
cdr3_aa: CTSSQLVREQGRGTEAFF
cdr3_nt: TGCACCAGCAGCCAATTAGTGCGGGAGCAAGGACGTGGCACTGAAGCTTTCTTT

j_call: TRBJ1-2
v_call: TRBV5-1
d_call: TRBD1
clone_size: NA
cdr3_aa: CASSLASLQGDDGYTF
cdr3_nt: TGCGCCAGCAGCTTGGCCTCCCTCCAGGGGGATGATGGCTACACCTTC

j_call: TRBJ1-2
v_call: TRBV19
d_call: TRBD1
clone_size: NA
cdr3_aa: CASRTGEYGYTF
cdr3_nt: TGTGCCAGTAGGACAGGGGAATATGGCTACACCTTC

j_call: TRBJ2-3
v_call: TRBV7-6
d_call: TRBD2
clone_size: NA
cdr3_aa: CASSSNSGGVADTQYF
cdr3_nt: TGTGCCAGCAGCTCGAATAGCGGGGGGGTAGCAGATACGCAGTATTTT

j_call: TRBJ1-4
v_call: TRBV15
d_call: TRBD1
clone_size: NA
cdr3_aa: CATSIRTGANEKLFF
cdr3_nt: TGTGCCACCAGCATCCGGACAGGGGCTAATGAAAAACTGTTTTTT

j_call: TRBJ1-6
v_call: TRBV4-2
d_call: NA
clone_size: NA
cdr3_aa: CASSPGTRNSPLHF
cdr3_nt: TGTGCCAGCAGCCCCGGGACACGGAATTCACCCCTCCACTTT

j_call: TRBJ1-2
v_call: TRBV6-5
d_call: TRBD1
clone_size: NA
cdr3_aa: CASSYSIAGTGGGYTF
cdr3_nt: TGTGCCAGCAGTTACTCGATAGCTGGGACAGGGGGAGGCTACACCTTC

j_call: TRBJ2-1
v_call: TRBV9
d_call: TRBD2
clone_size: NA
cdr3_aa: CASSAGLAGPSYNEQFF
cdr3_nt: TGTGCCAGCAGCGCGGGACTAGCGGGCCCTTCCTACAATGAGCAGTTCTTC

j_call: TRBJ1-3
v_call: TRBV3-1/TRBV3-2
d_call: NA
clone_size: NA
cdr3_aa: CASSQDWADSGNTIYF
cdr3_nt: TGTGCCAGCAGCCAAGATTGGGCAGACTCTGGAAACACCATATATTTT

j_call: TRBJ2-3
v_call: TRBV3-1/TRBV3-2
d_call: TRBD1
clone_size: NA
cdr3_aa: CASSLTGAADTQYF
cdr3_nt: TGTGCCAGCAGCCTTACAGGGGCGGCAGATACGCAGTATTTT

j_call: TRBJ1-2
v_call: TRBV5-1
d_call: NA
clone_size: NA
cdr3_aa: CASSRQHTGVVGGYTF
cdr3_nt: TGCGCCAGCAGCCGGCAACATACGGGAGTTGTTGGTGGCTACACCTTC

j_call: TRBJ2-1
v_call: TRBV7-9
d_call: TRBD2
clone_size: NA
cdr3_aa: CAAGGPGGNEQFF
cdr3_nt: TGTGCCGCGGGGGGGCCGGGAGGCAATGAGCAGTTCTTC

j_call: TRBJ2-1
v_call: TRBV12-3/TRBV12-4
d_call: TRBD1
clone_size: NA
cdr3_aa: CASKVGGGEQFF
cdr3_nt: TGTGCCAGCAAGGTAGGGGGCGGTGAGCAGTTCTTC

j_call: TRBJ1-1
v_call: TRBV5-1
d_call: TRBD1
clone_size: NA
cdr3_aa: CASSDLTGVKHTEAFF
cdr3_nt: TGCGCCAGCAGCGACTTGACAGGGGTCAAGCACACTGAAGCTTTCTTT

j_call: TRBJ2-7
v_call: TRBV30
d_call: TRBD1
clone_size: NA
cdr3_aa: CAWSAGTGTYEQYF
cdr3_nt: TGTGCCTGGAGCGCCGGGACAGGGACCTACGAGCAGTACTTC

j_call: TRBJ1-1
v_call: TRBV10-3
d_call: NA
clone_size: NA
cdr3_aa: CAIRAGSLTNTEAFF
cdr3_nt: TGTGCCATCAGAGCAGGGTCTCTGACGAACACTGAAGCTTTCTTT

j_call: TRBJ2-3
v_call: TRBV27
d_call: NA
clone_size: NA
cdr3_aa: CASSPWRIADTQYF
cdr3_nt: TGTGCCAGCAGTCCCTGGAGGATCGCAGATACGCAGTATTTT

j_call: TRBJ1-1
v_call: TRBV27
d_call: NA
clone_size: NA
cdr3_aa: CASRRDYTEAFF
cdr3_nt: TGTGCCAGCAGAAGGGACTACACTGAAGCTTTCTTT

j_call: TRBJ2-1
v_call: TRBV15
d_call: NA
clone_size: NA
cdr3_aa: CATSPGANGYNEQFF
cdr3_nt: TGTGCCACCAGCCCAGGGGCGAATGGGTACAATGAGCAGTTCTTC

j_call: TRBJ2-5
v_call: TRBV18
d_call: NA
clone_size: NA
cdr3_aa: CASSPLYVQGETQYF
cdr3_nt: TGTGCCAGCTCACCGTTGTATGTCCAGGGGGAGACCCAGTACTTC

j_call: TRBJ2-3
v_call: TRBV5-4
d_call: NA
clone_size: NA
cdr3_aa: CASSFDGGRASTDTQYF
cdr3_nt: TGTGCCAGCAGCTTTGACGGGGGGCGGGCTAGCACAGATACGCAGTATTTT

j_call: TRBJ1-1
v_call: TRBV5-1
d_call: NA
clone_size: NA
cdr3_aa: CASSFDGENTEAFF
cdr3_nt: TGCGCCAGCAGCTTTGACGGGGAGAACACTGAAGCTTTCTTT

j_call: TRBJ2-2
v_call: TRBV5-1
d_call: NA
clone_size: many
cdr3_aa: CASSKEGESAGELFF
cdr3_nt: TGCGCCAGCAGTAAAGAGGGGGAGAGCGCCGGGGAGCTGTTTTTT

j_call: TRBJ1-2
v_call: TRBV5-1
d_call: TRBD1
clone_size: NA
cdr3_aa: CASSLNSGTGGIYGYTF
cdr3_nt: TGCGCCAGCAGCTTGAACTCCGGGACAGGGGGAATCTATGGCTACACCTTC

j_call: TRBJ2-3
v_call: TRBV5-4
d_call: NA
clone_size: NA
cdr3_aa: CASSLLVYPLADTQYF
cdr3_nt: TGTGCCAGCAGCCTCCTTGTCTACCCCTTAGCAGATACGCAGTATTTT

j_call: TRBJ2-7
v_call: TRBV7-9
d_call: TRBD1
clone_size: NA
cdr3_aa: CASSLLLSRDSSYEQYF
cdr3_nt: TGTGCCAGCAGCTTATTACTAAGCCGGGACAGCTCCTACGAGCAGTACTTC

j_call: TRBJ2-2
v_call: TRBV11-3
d_call: NA
clone_size: once
cdr3_aa: CASSQRTGTGELFF
cdr3_nt: TGTGCCAGCAGTCAAAGAACAGGGACCGGGGAGCTGTTTTTT

j_call: TRBJ1-1
v_call: TRBV30
d_call: NA
clone_size: NA
cdr3_aa: CAWKGPSGNTEAFF
cdr3_nt: TGTGCCTGGAAGGGTCCCAGCGGGAACACTGAAGCTTTCTTT

j_call: TRBJ1-2
v_call: TRBV7-9
d_call: TRBD1
clone_size: NA
cdr3_aa: CASSGGQGTNYGYTF
cdr3_nt: TGTGCCAGCAGCGGCGGACAGGGGACGAACTATGGCTACACCTTC

j_call: TRBJ2-5
v_call: TRBV27
d_call: NA
clone_size: NA
cdr3_aa: CASSSGETQYF
cdr3_nt: TGTGCCAGCAGTTCCGGTGAGACCCAGTACTTC

j_call: TRBJ1-2
v_call: TRBV5-6
d_call: NA
clone_size: few
cdr3_aa: CASSLRGDWGYTF
cdr3_nt: TGTGCCAGCAGCTTGAGAGGCGATTGGGGCTACACCTTC

j_call: TRBJ2-5
v_call: TRBV15
d_call: NA
clone_size: NA
cdr3_aa: CATSRDRIGLAMYQETQYF
cdr3_nt: TGTGCCACCAGCAGAGATAGGATCGGATTAGCGATGTACCAAGAGACCCAGTACTTC

j_call: TRBJ1-5
v_call: TRBV19
d_call: TRBD1
clone_size: NA
cdr3_aa: CASSQGDQPQHF
cdr3_nt: TGTGCCAGTAGTCAGGGGGACCAGCCCCAGCATTTT

j_call: TRBJ1-2
v_call: TRBV20-1
d_call: TRBD1
clone_size: NA
cdr3_aa: CSASDRASYGYTF
cdr3_nt: TGCAGTGCTAGTGACAGGGCTAGTTATGGCTACACCTTC

j_call: TRBJ1-2
v_call: TRBV6-5
d_call: NA
clone_size: NA
cdr3_aa: CASSNRDGYTF
cdr3_nt: TGTGCCAGCAGTAACAGGGACGGCTACACCTTC

j_call: TRBJ2-1
v_call: TRBV10-3
d_call: TRBD1
clone_size: NA
cdr3_aa: CAIRRSPGQGGPMDEQFF
cdr3_nt: TGTGCCATCAGGAGAAGTCCGGGACAGGGGGGCCCAATGGATGAGCAGTTCTTC

j_call: TRBJ1-2
v_call: TRBV30
d_call: NA
clone_size: NA
cdr3_aa: CAWSRGGGPTF
cdr3_nt: TGTGCCTGGTCTCGAGGGGGGGGTCCCACCTTC

j_call: TRBJ2-1
v_call: TRBV19
d_call: NA
clone_size: NA
cdr3_aa: CASDRGAGVYEQFF
cdr3_nt: TGTGCCAGTGATCGGGGCGCAGGGGTGTATGAGCAGTTCTTC

j_call: TRBJ2-7
v_call: TRBV6-5
d_call: NA
clone_size: NA
cdr3_aa: CASSLTNYEQYF
cdr3_nt: TGTGCCAGCAGCCTAACCAACTACGAGCAGTACTTC

j_call: TRBJ2-1
v_call: TRBV14
d_call: TRBD2
clone_size: NA
cdr3_aa: CASSQLAGDSYNEQFF
cdr3_nt: TGTGCCAGCAGCCAACTAGCGGGGGACTCCTACAATGAGCAGTTCTTC

j_call: TRBJ1-2
v_call: TRBV29-1
d_call: NA
clone_size: NA
cdr3_aa: CSVPRVANYGYTF
cdr3_nt: TGCAGCGTGCCCCGGGTCGCTAACTATGGCTACACCTTC

j_call: TRBJ1-6
v_call: TRBV7-9
d_call: NA
clone_size: NA
cdr3_aa: CASRLNNSPLHF
cdr3_nt: TGTGCCAGCAGACTCAATAATTCACCCCTCCACTTT

j_call: TRBJ1-4
v_call: TRBV29-1
d_call: NA
clone_size: NA
cdr3_aa: CSVLLLGEGEKLFF
cdr3_nt: TGCAGCGTTCTACTTTTGGGGGAGGGAGAAAAACTGTTTTTT

j_call: TRBJ2-2
v_call: TRBV2
d_call: TRBD2
clone_size: NA
cdr3_aa: CASSGTSGGFNGELFF
cdr3_nt: TGTGCCAGCAGTGGGACTAGCGGGGGGTTCAACGGGGAGCTGTTTTTT

j_call: TRBJ1-3
v_call: TRBV5-4
d_call: NA
clone_size: NA
cdr3_aa: CASSSGTSSGNTIYF
cdr3_nt: TGTGCCAGCAGCTCGGGGACAAGCTCTGGAAACACCATATATTTT

j_call: TRBJ1-5
v_call: TRBV2
d_call: NA
clone_size: NA
cdr3_aa: CASSESGQKGQPQHF
cdr3_nt: TGTGCCAGCAGTGAATCGGGACAAAAGGGTCAGCCCCAGCATTTT

j_call: TRBJ1-5
v_call: TRBV4-1
d_call: NA
clone_size: once
cdr3_aa: CASSQPRRMLWANSNQPQHF
cdr3_nt: TGCGCCAGCAGCCAACCTCGACGGATGTTGTGGGCAAATAGCAATCAGCCCCAGCATTTT

j_call: TRBJ2-7
v_call: TRBV13
d_call: NA
clone_size: NA
cdr3_aa: CASSLTAGDHYEQYF
cdr3_nt: TGTGCCAGCAGCTTAACGGCAGGGGATCATTACGAGCAGTACTTC

j_call: TRBJ2-1
v_call: TRBV5-4
d_call: TRBD1
clone_size: NA
cdr3_aa: CASSTRTGTGFRQQFF
cdr3_nt: TGTGCCAGCAGCACACGGACCGGGACAGGGTTTCGGCAGCAGTTCTTC

j_call: TRBJ2-5
v_call: TRBV5-6
d_call: NA
clone_size: NA
cdr3_aa: CASSLFRGGWNEETQYF
cdr3_nt: TGTGCCAGCAGCTTGTTCAGGGGCGGCTGGAATGAAGAGACCCAGTACTTC

j_call: TRBJ1-1
v_call: TRBV5-8
d_call: NA
clone_size: NA
cdr3_aa: CASSFWQNLNTEAFF
cdr3_nt: TGTGCCAGCAGCTTTTGGCAGAATCTGAACACTGAAGCTTTCTTT

j_call: TRBJ2-7
v_call: TRBV19
d_call: NA
clone_size: few
cdr3_aa: CASSIVLRPRLGEQYF
cdr3_nt: TGTGCCAGTAGTATAGTATTAAGGCCCCGGCTAGGTGAGCAGTACTTC

j_call: TRBJ2-3
v_call: TRBV21-1
d_call: NA
clone_size: once
cdr3_aa: CASSRDSAASTDTQYF
cdr3_nt: TGTGCCAGCAGCAGAGACAGTGCTGCTAGCACAGATACGCAGTATTTT

j_call: TRBJ1-2
v_call: TRBV3-1/TRBV3-2
d_call: NA
clone_size: NA
cdr3_aa: CASSQALTPGGYTF
cdr3_nt: TGTGCCAGCAGCCAAGCGCTGACCCCCGGGGGCTACACCTTC